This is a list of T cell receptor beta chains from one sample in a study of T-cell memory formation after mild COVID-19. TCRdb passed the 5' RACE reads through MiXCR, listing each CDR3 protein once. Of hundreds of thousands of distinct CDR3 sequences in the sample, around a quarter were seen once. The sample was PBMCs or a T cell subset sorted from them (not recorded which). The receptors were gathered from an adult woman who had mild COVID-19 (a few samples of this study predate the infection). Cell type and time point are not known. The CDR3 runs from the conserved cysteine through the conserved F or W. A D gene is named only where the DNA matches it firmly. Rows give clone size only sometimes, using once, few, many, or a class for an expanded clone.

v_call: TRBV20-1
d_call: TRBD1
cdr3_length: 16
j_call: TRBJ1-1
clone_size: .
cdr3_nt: TGCAGTGCTAGAGGAGGGACAGGGTGGACGAACACTGAAGCTTTCTTT
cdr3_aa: CSARGGTGWTNTEAFF

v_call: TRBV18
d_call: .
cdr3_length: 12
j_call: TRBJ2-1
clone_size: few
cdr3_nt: TGTGCCAGCGCCCGACGGAGCGCTGAGCAGTTCTTC
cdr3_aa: CASARRSAEQFF

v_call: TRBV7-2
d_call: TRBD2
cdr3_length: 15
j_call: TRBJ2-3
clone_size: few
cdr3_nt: TGTGCCAGCAGCTCCCTAGCGGGAATAGCAGATACGCAGTATTTT
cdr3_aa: CASSSLAGIADTQYF

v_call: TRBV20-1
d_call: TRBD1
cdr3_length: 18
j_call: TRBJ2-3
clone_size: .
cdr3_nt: TGCAGTGCTAGAGGGGTTCAGGACAGGGATTATCGGACAGATACGCAGTATTTT
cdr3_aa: CSARGVQDRDYRTDTQYF

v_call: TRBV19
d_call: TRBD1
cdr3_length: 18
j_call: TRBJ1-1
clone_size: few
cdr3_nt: TGTGCCAGTAGTGCTTCTCCTTTCAGGGGGCGGATGAACACTGAAGCTTTCTTT
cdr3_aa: CASSASPFRGRMNTEAFF

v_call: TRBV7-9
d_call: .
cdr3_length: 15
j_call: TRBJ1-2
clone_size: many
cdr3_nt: TGTGCCAGCAGCTTTCCGGACACTCGGTCCTATGGCTACACCTTC
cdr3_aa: CASSFPDTRSYGYTF

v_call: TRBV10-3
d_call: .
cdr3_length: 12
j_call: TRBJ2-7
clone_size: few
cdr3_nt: TGTGCCATCAGTGACGGGACCCACGAGCAGTACTTC
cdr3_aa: CAISDGTHEQYF

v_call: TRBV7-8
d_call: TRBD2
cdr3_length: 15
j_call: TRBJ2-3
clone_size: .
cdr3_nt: TGTGCCAGCAGCGCTAGCGGGGGGGGAGCAGATACGCAGTATTTT
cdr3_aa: CASSASGGGADTQYF

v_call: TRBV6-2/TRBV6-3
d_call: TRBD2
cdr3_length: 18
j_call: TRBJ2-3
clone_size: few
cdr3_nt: TGTGCCAGCAGTTCTACCCGGCAGAAGATAGCGGGAACAGATACGCAGTATTTT
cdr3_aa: CASSSTRQKIAGTDTQYF

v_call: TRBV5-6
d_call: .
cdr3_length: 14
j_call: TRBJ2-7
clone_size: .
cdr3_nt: TGTGCCAGCAGGAGACTTCTTCTGAGCCACGAGCAGTACTTC
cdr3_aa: CASRRLLLSHEQYF

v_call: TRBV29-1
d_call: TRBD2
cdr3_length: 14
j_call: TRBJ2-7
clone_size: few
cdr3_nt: TGCAGCGCCGCGACGGCGGGGGGACGTACGCAGCAGTACTTC
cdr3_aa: CSAATAGGRTQQYF

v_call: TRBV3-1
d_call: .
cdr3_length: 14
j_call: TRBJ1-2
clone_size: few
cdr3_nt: TGTGCCAGCACCCGTGGGGGGCAGAGCTATGGCTACACCTTC
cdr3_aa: CASTRGGQSYGYTF

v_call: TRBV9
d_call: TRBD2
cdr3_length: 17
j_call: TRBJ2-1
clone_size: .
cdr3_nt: TGTGCCAGCAGCGTATCATGGGGGACTAGCTCCTACAATGAGCAGTTCTTC
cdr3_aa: CASSVSWGTSSYNEQFF

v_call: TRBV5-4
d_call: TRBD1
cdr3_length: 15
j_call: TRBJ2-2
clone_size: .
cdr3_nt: TGTGCCAGCAGCCCGGAGAGGGGGCCCACCGGGGAGCTGTTTTTT
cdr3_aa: CASSPERGPTGELFF

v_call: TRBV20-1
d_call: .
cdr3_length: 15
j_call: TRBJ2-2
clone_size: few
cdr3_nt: TGCAGTGCTAGAAAGGGCGGGATAAACACCGTGGAGCTGTTTTTT
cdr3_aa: CSARKGGINTVELFF

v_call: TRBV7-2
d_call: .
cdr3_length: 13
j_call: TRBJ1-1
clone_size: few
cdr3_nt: TGTGCCAGCAGCCACACCGGGGTCCATCAGGCTTTCTTT
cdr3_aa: CASSHTGVHQAFF

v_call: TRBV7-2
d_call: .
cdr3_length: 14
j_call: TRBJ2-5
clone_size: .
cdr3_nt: TGTGCCAGCAGCCGTGGGACATTCCAAGAGACCCAGTACTTC
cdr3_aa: CASSRGTFQETQYF

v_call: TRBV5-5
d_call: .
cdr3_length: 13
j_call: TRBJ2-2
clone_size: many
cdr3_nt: TGTGCCAGCAGCCCCCTAGGGACCGGGGAGCTGTTTTTT
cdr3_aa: CASSPLGTGELFF

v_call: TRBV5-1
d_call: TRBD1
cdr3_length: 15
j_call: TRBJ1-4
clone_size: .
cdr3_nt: TGCGCCAGCAGCCTCCCGGGACAGGCTAATGAAAAACTGTTTTTT
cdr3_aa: CASSLPGQANEKLFF

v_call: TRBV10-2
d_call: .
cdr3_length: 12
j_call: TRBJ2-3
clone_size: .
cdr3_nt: TGCGCCAGCAGTTTCACTAGTTCACCGCAGTATTTT
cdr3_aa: CASSFTSSPQYF